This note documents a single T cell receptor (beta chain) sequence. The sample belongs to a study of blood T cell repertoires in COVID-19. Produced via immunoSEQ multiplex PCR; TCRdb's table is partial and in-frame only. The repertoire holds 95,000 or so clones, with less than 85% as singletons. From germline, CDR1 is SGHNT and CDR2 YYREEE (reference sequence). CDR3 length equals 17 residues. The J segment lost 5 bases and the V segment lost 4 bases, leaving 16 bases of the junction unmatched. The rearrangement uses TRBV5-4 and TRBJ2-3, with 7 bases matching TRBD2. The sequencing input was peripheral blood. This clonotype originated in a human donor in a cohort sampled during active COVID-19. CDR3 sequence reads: CASSLSGRAGDRDTQYF. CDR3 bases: TGTGCCAGCAGCCTTTCGGGGAGGGCGGGAGATCGAGATACGCAGTATTTT.